This TCR beta chain is drawn from a study of T cell responses to AZD1222 COVID-19 vaccine. This table comes from immunoSEQ multiplex PCR, and its TCRdb copy is limited to in-frame clones, with some not included. The sample has fewer than 130,000 clones, about 95% seen once. Concerning this clone: The antigen remains undetermined.

Study-level points and caveats: Females outnumbered males among donors, who were mostly white British; clonal diversity was possibly underestimated. Without day 14 samples, only post-peak T cell repertoires were studied. Across spike, vaccine-associated CD4 TCRs were found, dominant at 160-218 and 743-854. After two AZD1222 doses, spike-specific TCR breadth and depth rose versus day 0.

This clonotype was obtained from an adult who received the AZD1222 COVID-19 vaccine. This specimen consisted of peripheral blood, obtained 28 days after the second AZD1222 dose.

As DNA, the CDR3 is TGTGCCAGCTCACCCACTCCGGTACCGACGGTAGAGCAGTACTTC. Protein product: CASSPTPVPTVEQYF. The chain joins TRBV18 to TRBJ2-7; D call uncertain. Deletions cut 3 bases from V and 7 bases from J, with 19 bases between. The CDR3 has 15 amino acids. The germline V gene has CDR1 KGHSH and CDR2 LQKENI.